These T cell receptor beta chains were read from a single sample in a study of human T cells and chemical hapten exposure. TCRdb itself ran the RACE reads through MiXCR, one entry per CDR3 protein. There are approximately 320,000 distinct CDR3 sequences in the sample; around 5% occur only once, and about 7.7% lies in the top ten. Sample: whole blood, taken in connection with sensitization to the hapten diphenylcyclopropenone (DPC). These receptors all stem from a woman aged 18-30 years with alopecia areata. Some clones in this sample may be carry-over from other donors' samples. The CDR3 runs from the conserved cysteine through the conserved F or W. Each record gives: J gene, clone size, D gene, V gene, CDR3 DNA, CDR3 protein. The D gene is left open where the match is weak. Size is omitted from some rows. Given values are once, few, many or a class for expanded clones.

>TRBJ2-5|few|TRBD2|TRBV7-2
TGTGCCAGCAGCCCAGGGACTAGCGGGGGAGGTGAGACCCAGTACTTC
CASSPGTSGGGETQYF
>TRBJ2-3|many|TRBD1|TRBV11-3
TGTGCCAGCAGCCCCGGACAGGGGATCTCAGATACGCAGTATTTT
CASSPGQGISDTQYF
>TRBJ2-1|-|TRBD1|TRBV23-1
TGCGCCAGCCCCCCGGGACAGGGGAATGAGCAGTTCTTC
CASPPGQGNEQFF
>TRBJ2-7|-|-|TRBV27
TGTGCCATACTTCCAGGGGCCCCGTGGTACGAGCAGTACTTC
CAILPGAPWYEQYF
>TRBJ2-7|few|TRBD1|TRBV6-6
TGTGCCAGCAATCGGGGGACAGGGGGCTACGAGCAGTACTTC
CASNRGTGGYEQYF
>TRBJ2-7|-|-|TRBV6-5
TGTGCCAGCAGCCCCCTGGAAGAGGAGGGGTACGAGCAGTACTTC
CASSPLEEEGYEQYF
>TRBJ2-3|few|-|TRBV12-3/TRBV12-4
TGTGCCAGCAGTTTACAGGGAGGTGGCGCAGATACGCAGTATTTT
CASSLQGGGADTQYF
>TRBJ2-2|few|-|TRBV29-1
TGCAGCGTTGGACCCCATGTAAGGTCCACCGGGGAGCTGTTTTTT
CSVGPHVRSTGELFF
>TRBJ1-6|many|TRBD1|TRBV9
TGTGCCAGCAGCGAAGGACAGGGGTCGTCACCCCTCCACTTT
CASSEGQGSSPLHF
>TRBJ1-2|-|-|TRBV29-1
TGCAGCGTCGGATCACCCCATGGCTACACCTTC
CSVGSPHGYTF
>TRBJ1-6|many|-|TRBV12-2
TGTGCAAGTCGCTTAGCGCCAGGGCACAGCTATAATTCACCCCTCCACTTT
CASRLAPGHSYNSPLHF
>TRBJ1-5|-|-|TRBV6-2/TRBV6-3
TGTGCCAGCACCTATGGGCCGGGGAGAGGGAGCAATCAGCCCCAGCATTTT
CASTYGPGRGSNQPQHF
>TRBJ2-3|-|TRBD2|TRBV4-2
TGTGCCAGCAGCCTGGGACTAGCGGGGGGATTAAGCACAGATACGCAGTATTTT
CASSLGLAGGLSTDTQYF
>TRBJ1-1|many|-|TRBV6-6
TGTGCCAGCAGTTACGCAGGCGTGAACACTGAAGCTTTCTTT
CASSYAGVNTEAFF
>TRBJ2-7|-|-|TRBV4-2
TGTGCCAGCAGCCAAGATCCGTCAGGAGAACCGTACGAGCAGTACTTC
CASSQDPSGEPYEQYF
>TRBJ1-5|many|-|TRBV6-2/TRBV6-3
TGTGCCAGCAGAACCGCGGGGGGTCTCAATCAGCCCCAGCATTTT
CASRTAGGLNQPQHF
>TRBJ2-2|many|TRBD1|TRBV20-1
TGCAGTGCTAGGACCGGGACAGGGGGGATCGGGGAGCTGTTTTTT
CSARTGTGGIGELFF
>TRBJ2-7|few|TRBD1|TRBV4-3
TGCGCCAGCAGCCAAAACCCTCAGGGACAGGGGGCCTACGAGCAGTACTTC
CASSQNPQGQGAYEQYF
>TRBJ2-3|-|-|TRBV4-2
TGTGCCAGCAGCCAAGGGACGTTGGCAGATACGCAGTATTTT
CASSQGTLADTQYF
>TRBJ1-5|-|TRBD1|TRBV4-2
TGTGCCAGCAGCCGCGGGACAGGGGAATTTGGTCAGCCCCAGCATTTT
CASSRGTGEFGQPQHF
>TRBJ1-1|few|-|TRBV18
TGTGCCAGCTCACCATCAAATGAAGCTTTCTTT
CASSPSNEAFF
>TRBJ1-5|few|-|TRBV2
TGTGCCAGCTCAGATGATGGGGGCTGGAAACCCCAGCATTTT
CASSDDGGWKPQHF
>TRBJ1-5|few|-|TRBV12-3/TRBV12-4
TGTGCCAGCAGTCAGACTAGCAATCAGCCCCAGCATTTT
CASSQTSNQPQHF
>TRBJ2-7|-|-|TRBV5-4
TGTGCCAGCAGCTTTACAGCGGGTCCCTACGAGCAGTACTTC
CASSFTAGPYEQYF
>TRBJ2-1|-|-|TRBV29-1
TGCAGCGTTGAAGGGGGCGCGTTGTACAATGAGCAGTTCTTC
CSVEGGALYNEQFF
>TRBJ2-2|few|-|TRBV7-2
TGTGCCAGCAGCCCGGACTCCTCGAACACCGGGGAGCTGTTTTTT
CASSPDSSNTGELFF
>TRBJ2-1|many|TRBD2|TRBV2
TGTGCCAGCAGGAGACTAGCGGGGGGCTACAATGAGCAGTTCTTC
CASRRLAGGYNEQFF
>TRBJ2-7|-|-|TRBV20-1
TGCAGTGCTAGAGAGAGGGACTACGAGCAGTACTTC
CSARERDYEQYF
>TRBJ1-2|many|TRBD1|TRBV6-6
TGTGCCAGCAGTTGGGGACAGGGATATGGCTACACCTTC
CASSWGQGYGYTF
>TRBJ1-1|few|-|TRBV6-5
TGTGCCAGCACGCGGGGATTGAACACTGAAGCTTTCTTT
CASTRGLNTEAFF
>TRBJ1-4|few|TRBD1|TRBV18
TGTGCCAGCTCACCCCCGGGACAGGGGGAAAAACTGTTTTTT
CASSPPGQGEKLFF
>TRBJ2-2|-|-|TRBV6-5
TGTGCCAGCACCGCTCGGGGAGGCGCGAACACCGGGGAGCTGTTTTTT
CASTARGGANTGELFF
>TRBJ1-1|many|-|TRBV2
TGTGCCAGCACCCCTTACACTGAAGCTTTCTTT
CASTPYTEAFF
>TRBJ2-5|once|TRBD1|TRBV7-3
TGTGCCAGCAGTAGACAGGGGGGAGAGACCCAGTACTTC
CASSRQGGETQYF
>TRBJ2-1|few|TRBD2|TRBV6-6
TGTGCCAGCAGTCAAAAGCGGGGACGCTCCTACAATGAGCAGTTCTTC
CASSQKRGRSYNEQFF
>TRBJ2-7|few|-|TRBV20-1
TGCAGTGCAGGGACGCCTTACGAGCAGTACTTC
CSAGTPYEQYF
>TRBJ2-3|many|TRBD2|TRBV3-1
TGTGCCAGCAGCCAAGTTCGAGCGGGGGGGCAGTATTTT
CASSQVRAGGQYF
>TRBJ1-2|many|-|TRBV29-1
TGCAGCGTTGAAAGGGGAGGAGGGACATCCCAATTTAACTATGGCTACACCTTC
CSVERGGGTSQFNYGYTF
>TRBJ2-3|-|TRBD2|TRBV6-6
TGTGCCAGCAGGGACCGGGACTACCAGTCTAGCACAGATACGCAGTATTTT
CASRDRDYQSSTDTQYF
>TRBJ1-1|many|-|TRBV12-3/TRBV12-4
TGTGCCAGCAGTTATTGGACGAGGAGAAAAGTGAACACTGAAGCTTTCTTT
CASSYWTRRKVNTEAFF